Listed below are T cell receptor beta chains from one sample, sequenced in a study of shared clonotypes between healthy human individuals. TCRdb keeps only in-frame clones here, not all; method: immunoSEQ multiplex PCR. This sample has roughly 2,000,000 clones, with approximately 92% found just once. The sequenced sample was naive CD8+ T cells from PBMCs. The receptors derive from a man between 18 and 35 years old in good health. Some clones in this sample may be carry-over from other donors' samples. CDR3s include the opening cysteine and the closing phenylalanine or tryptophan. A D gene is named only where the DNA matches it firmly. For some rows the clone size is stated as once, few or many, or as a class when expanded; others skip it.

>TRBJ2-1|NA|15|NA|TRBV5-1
CASSASRGLGNEQFF
TGCGCCAGCAGCGCGAGTCGCGGGCTCGGGAATGAGCAGTTCTTC
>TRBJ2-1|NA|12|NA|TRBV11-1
CASSLTGSEQFF
TGTGCCAGCAGCTTAACCGGGAGTGAGCAGTTCTTC
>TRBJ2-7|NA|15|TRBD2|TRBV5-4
CASSSGLAGAYEQYF
TGTGCCAGCAGCTCAGGACTAGCGGGAGCCTACGAGCAGTACTTC
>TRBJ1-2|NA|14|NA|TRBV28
CAAGELGVNYGYTF
TGTGCCGCGGGGGAGTTAGGGGTCAACTATGGCTACACCTTC
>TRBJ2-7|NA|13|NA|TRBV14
CASSHGGLGEQYF
TGTGCCAGCAGCCACGGGGGGCTCGGCGAGCAGTACTTC
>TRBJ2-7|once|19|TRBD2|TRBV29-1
CSVTLNKLAGESSPYEQYF
TGCAGCGTGACCCTTAACAAGCTAGCGGGAGAAAGTAGTCCCTACGAGCAGTACTTC
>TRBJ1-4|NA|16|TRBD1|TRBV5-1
CASSSRGTAPNEKLFF
TGCGCCAGCAGCTCTCGAGGGACAGCCCCTAATGAAAAACTGTTTTTT
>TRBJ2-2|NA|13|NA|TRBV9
CASSAYTAGELFF
TGTGCCAGCAGCGCATACACCGCCGGGGAGCTGTTTTTT
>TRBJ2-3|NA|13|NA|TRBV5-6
CASSQDSTDTQYF
TGTGCCAGCAGCCAGGACTCCACAGATACGCAGTATTTT
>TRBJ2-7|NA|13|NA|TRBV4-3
CASSLRRAYEQYF
TGCGCCAGCAGCCTACGGAGGGCCTACGAGCAGTACTTC
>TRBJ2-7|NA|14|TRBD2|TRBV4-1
CASSHLTGGGEQYF
TGCGCCAGCAGCCATTTAACGGGAGGGGGCGAGCAGTACTTC
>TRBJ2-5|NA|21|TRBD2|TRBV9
CASSVGGSWGTSSPWFETQYF
TGTGCCAGCAGCGTAGGGGGCTCTTGGGGGACTAGTTCTCCGTGGTTTGAGACCCAGTACTTC
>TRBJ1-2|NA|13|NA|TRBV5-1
CASGVIGQDGYTF
TGCGCCAGCGGCGTCATTGGGCAAGATGGCTACACCTTC
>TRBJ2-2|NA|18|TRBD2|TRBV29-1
CSVEKKPGTSGGTGELFF
TGCAGCGTTGAAAAAAAACCCGGGACTAGCGGGGGCACCGGGGAGCTGTTTTTT
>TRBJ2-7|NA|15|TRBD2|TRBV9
CASSLGTSGPYEQYF
TGTGCCAGCAGCCTCGGGACTAGCGGTCCCTACGAGCAGTACTTC
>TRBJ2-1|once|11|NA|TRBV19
CASSIVGEQFF
TGTGCCAGTAGTATCGTGGGTGAGCAGTTCTTC
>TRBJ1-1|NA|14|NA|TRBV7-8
CASSGRRGNTEAFF
TGTGCCAGCAGCGGGCGACGGGGGAACACTGAAGCTTTCTTT
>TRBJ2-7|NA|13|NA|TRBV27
CASSPYARGEQYF
TGTGCCAGCAGTCCATACGCCCGGGGGGAGCAGTACTTC
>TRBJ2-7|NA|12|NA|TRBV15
CATSSGDYEQYF
TGTGCCACCAGCAGTGGGGACTACGAGCAGTACTTC
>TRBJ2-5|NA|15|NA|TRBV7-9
CASSSRDSKQETQYF
TGTGCCAGCAGCTCCCGGGACTCCAAACAAGAGACCCAGTACTTC
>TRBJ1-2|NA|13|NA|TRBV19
CASTPGGYYGYTF
TGTGCCAGCACCCCGGGGGGGTACTATGGCTACACCTTC
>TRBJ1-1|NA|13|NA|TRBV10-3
CATKGEGLTEAFF
TGTGCCACCAAGGGGGAGGGACTCACTGAAGCTTTCTTT
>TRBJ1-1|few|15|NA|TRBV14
CASSSPQGTTHEAFF
TGTGCCAGCAGCTCACCGCAGGGGACGACCCATGAAGCTTTCTTT
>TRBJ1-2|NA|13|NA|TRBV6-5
CASSGAIAQGYTF
TGTGCCAGCAGTGGGGCTATAGCACAGGGCTACACCTTC
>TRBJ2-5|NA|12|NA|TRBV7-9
CANSYWTETQYF
TGTGCCAACAGCTATTGGACCGAGACCCAGTACTTC
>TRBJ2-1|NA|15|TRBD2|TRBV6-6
CASSFAGEGYNEQFF
TGTGCCAGCAGTTTTGCTGGGGAGGGTTACAATGAGCAGTTCTTC
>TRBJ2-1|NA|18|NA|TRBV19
CASTGRPSRQLRDNEQFF
TGTGCCAGCACGGGACGACCGAGCCGCCAACTCCGAGACAATGAGCAGTTCTTC
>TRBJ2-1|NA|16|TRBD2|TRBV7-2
CASSSRTSGRSNEQFF
TGTGCCAGCAGCTCTAGAACTAGCGGGCGGTCCAATGAGCAGTTCTTC
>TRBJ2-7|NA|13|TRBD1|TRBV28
CASSLITGVEQYF
TGTGCCAGCAGTTTAATCACAGGGGTCGAGCAGTACTTC
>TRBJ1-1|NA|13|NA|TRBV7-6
CASTLGGGAEAFF
TGTGCCAGCACCCTAGGAGGGGGTGCTGAAGCTTTCTTT
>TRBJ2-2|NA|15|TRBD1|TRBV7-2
CASSSDRGYTGELFF
TGTGCCAGCAGCTCAGACAGGGGCTACACCGGGGAGCTGTTTTTT
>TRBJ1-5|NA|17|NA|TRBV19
CASSIPIGSLENQPQHF
TGTGCCAGTAGTATCCCGATAGGGAGCCTAGAAAATCAGCCCCAGCATTTT
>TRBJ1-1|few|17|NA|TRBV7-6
CASSRGPSLGKNTEAFF
TGTGCCAGCAGCCGCGGCCCTAGCCTTGGGAAGAACACTGAAGCTTTCTTT